Below, 10 T cell receptor beta chains from the same sample are listed, as sequenced in a study of a mutant IDH1 vaccine in newly diagnosed glioma. Profiling relied on immunoSEQ multiplex PCR, and the TCRdb table lists in-frame clones only, not all of them. The sample lists some 120,000 clones, about 82% occurring once. For these receptors, no antigen is known. Time point defined: week 11, during vaccination. It was 300 ug of mutant IDH1 20-mer peptide that made up each vaccine dose, given with topical imiquimod. Source: PBMCs, taken from a glioma patient whose treatment included an IDH1 peptide vaccine. Receptors were obtained from a man aged 35-49 years with glioma.

The V and J genes are TRBV29-1 and TRBJ2-1; TRBD1 matches 9 bases. Germline V lookup: CDR1 SQVTM, CDR2 ANQGSEA. V trimming: 6 bases; J trimming: 7 bases; junction bases outside the gene matches: 4. This CDR3 has 12 amino acids. The CDR3 protein is CSVGTGRNEQFF. The CDR3 DNA reads as TGCAGCGTCGGGACAGGGAGGAATGAGCAGTTCTTC.

The V gene is TRBV14, the J gene TRBJ2-7; 11 nucleotides agree with TRBD2. V shed 4 bases, J shed 3 bases, and the junction held 5 bases outside the gene matches. Germline lookup yields CDR1 SGHDN and CDR2 FVKESK. The CDR3 consists of 15 residues. CDR3 DNA sequence: TGTGCCAGCAGCCCGCTAGCGGGAGGATACTACGAGCAGTACTTC. It specifies CASSPLAGGYYEQYF. Variable domain in full (rest from reference TRBV14 and TRBJ2-7): EAGVTQFPSHSVIEKGQTVTLRCDPISGHDNLYWYRRVMGKEIKFLLHFVKESKQDESGMPNNRFLAERTGGTYSTLKVQPAELEDSGVYFCASSPLAGGYYEQYFGPGTRLTVT.

The J gene is TRBJ2-5, the V gene TRBV28; 10 positions match TRBD2. Germline CDR1 and CDR2: MDHEN and SYDVKM. Trimming at V came to 4 bases and at J to 4 bases, leaving 6 bases not matched to a gene. The CDR3 is 15 residues long. CDR3 nucleotides: TGTGCCAGCAGTTCGGTAGCGGGAGGAGGAGAGACCCAGTACTTC. Its protein is CASSSVAGGGETQYF.

This clone was detected a few times. The chain is built from TRBV12-2 and TRBJ1-2; the D call in the table, TRBD1, was not verified against the DNA. TRBV12-2 counts as a pseudogene. The CDR3 sequence is 13 residues long. CDR3 sequence reads: CASRSDKSDGYTF. Written as DNA, the CDR3 is TGTGCAAGTCGCTCCGACAAATCGGATGGCTACACCTTC.

The rearrangement joins TRBV19 to TRBJ2-3, with D maybe TRBD2 (6 bases). The CDR3 loop spans 13 amino acids. The germline V gene has CDR1 LNHDA and CDR2 SQIVND (reference sequence). V was pared by 4 bases and J by 5 bases, with 10 bases between. CDR3 bases: TGTGCCAGTAGTACCACTAGCCGAGATACGCAGTATTTT. Translated: CASSTTSRDTQYF.

The rearrangement joins TRBV4-2 to TRBJ2-7; the D is unclear. The CDR3 loop spans 14 amino acids. Germline CDR1 and CDR2: LGHNA and YNFKEQ. V was trimmed by 4 bases and J by 1 base, leaving 11 bases between them. DNA of the CDR3: TGTGCCAGCAGCCCGGAAGCAGCATCCTACGAGCAGTACTTC. Translating it yields CASSPEAASYEQYF.

The J gene is TRBJ1-1, the V gene TRBV18; D unresolved. Germline CDR1 is KGHSH and CDR2 is LQKENI. Deletions cut 1 base from V and 0 bases from J, with 6 bases between. CDR3 length: 14 amino acids. The CDR3 here is CASSPRRVNTEAFF. CDR3 coding DNA: TGTGCCAGCTCACCACGACGGGTGAACACTGAAGCTTTCTTT.

The gene calls are TRBV5-1 and TRBJ2-3; 15 bases map to TRBD2. V shed 4 bases and J 3 bases; nucleotides not matched to a gene: 6. In germline, CDR1 is SGHRS, CDR2 YFSETQ. CDR3 length: 17 residues. Here the CDR3 DNA reads TGCGCCAGCAGCCCCCGGACTAGCGGGGGGGTAACAGATACGCAGTATTTT. The encoded protein is CASSPRTSGGVTDTQYF.

This clone turned up a few times. This chain connects TRBV28 to TRBJ1-2; tentatively, D is TRBD1 (5 bases). In germline, CDR1 is MDHEN, CDR2 SYDVKM. Trimming removed 6 bases at V and 7 bases at J, with 21 bases between. The length of the CDR3 is 15 residues. CDR3 sequence reads: CASRFLRGKRGGYTF. CDR3 nucleotide sequence: TGTGCCAGCAGGTTTCTTAGAGGGAAAAGGGGTGGCTACACCTTC.

The J gene is TRBJ1-5, the V gene TRBV19, with D possibly matching TRBD1 (5 bases). V dropped 3 bases and J dropped 4 bases, with 13 bases sitting between them. The V gene's germline CDR1 is LNHDA and CDR2 SQIVND (reference sequence). This CDR3 comprises 15 residues. CDR3 DNA sequence: TGTGCCAGTAGTATTGGGGGGACCTCAAATCAGCCCCAGCATTTT. It yields the protein CASSIGGTSNQPQHF.